The entry below gives a single T cell receptor beta chain sequence along with its context. The data stem from a study of cytomegalovirus exposure and HLA in healthy donors. This PCR relied on a set of 60 Vbeta primers and 13 Jbeta primers. The repertoire was sequenced with immunoSEQ multiplex PCR; TCRdb's copy has only in-frame clones and lacks some. The table lists some 130,000 clones, 75% to 85% of them singletons. The V gene's germline CDR1 is LNHDA and CDR2 SQIVND (reference sequence). CDR3 length equals 15 residues. V was clipped by 7 bases and J by 10 bases, with 25 bases between them. This rearrangement joins TRBV19 to TRBJ1-2, with D possibly being TRBD1 (6 bases). This receptor was identified in a man in his fifties in good health and CMV-seronegative. The sample comprised PBMCs. This CDR3 is CASTRETQGTRIYTF. The CDR3 DNA is TGTGCCAGTACCCGCGAAACTCAGGGGACGAGGATCTACACCTTC. Filled out from reference TRBV19 and TRBJ1-2, the complete variable domain reads DGGITQSPKYLFRKEGQNVTLSCEQNLNHDAMYWYRQDPGQGLRLIYYSQIVNDFQKGDIAEGYSVSREKKESFPLTVTSAQKNPTAFYLCASTRETQGTRIYTFGSGTRLTVV.